A selection of T cell receptor beta chains follows, all from one sample in a study of beta chain features in type 1 diabetes. Sequenced by immunoSEQ multiplex PCR; TCRdb stores in-frame clones only, minus some. The sample carries over 150,000 clones, 10% recorded once. The sequenced sample was central memory CD4+ T cells from blood. All receptors come from a man between 25 and 39 years old with type 1 diabetes. The CDR3 runs from the conserved cysteine through the conserved F or W. A D gene is named only where the DNA matches it firmly. Expanded clones are given a class, and other clones once, few, many or no size at all.

D gene,J gene,clone size,V gene,CDR3 DNA,CDR3 protein
.,TRBJ2-1,few,TRBV10-3,TGTGCCATCAGTATAAACAATGAGCAGTTCTTC,CAISINNEQFF
.,TRBJ1-2,.,TRBV28,TGTGCCAGCAGTTTAATGGAGTATGGCTACACCTTC,CASSLMEYGYTF
.,TRBJ2-7,few,TRBV25-1,TGTGCAGGGGGGGCGGTGGACGAGCAGTACTTC,CAGGAVDEQYF
.,TRBJ2-5,few,TRBV7-6,TGTGCCAGCAGCCCCCGACCTGGCGGGCACGAAGAGACCCAGTACTTC,CASSPRPGGHEETQYF
TRBD2,TRBJ2-3,few,TRBV6-1,TGTGCCAGCAGTTTCGGGACTAGCGGGACAGATACGCAGTATTTT,CASSFGTSGTDTQYF
.,TRBJ2-2,.,TRBV6-1,TGTGCCAGCAGTCGAGCGGATTTGAACACCGGGGAGCTGTTTTTT,CASSRADLNTGELFF
.,TRBJ1-1,few,TRBV4-2,TGTGCCAGCAGCCAAGAAACAGATCTTCTAGCTTTCTTT,CASSQETDLLAFF
.,TRBJ2-3,few,TRBV7-2,TGTGCCAGCAGCGTACAAGATACGCAGTATTTT,CASSVQDTQYF
TRBD2,TRBJ2-3,few,TRBV6-4,TGTGCCAGCAGTGACTCGCGGGAGTCAGATACGCAGTATTTT,CASSDSRESDTQYF
TRBD2,TRBJ2-1,few,TRBV4-3,TGCGCCAGCTCACTAGCGGGAGGGCCCTCTTACAATGAGCAGTTCTTC,CASSLAGGPSYNEQFF
.,TRBJ2-5,few,TRBV7-8,TGTGCCAGCAGCTTAACGGACAGACTTCAAGAGACCCAGTACTTC,CASSLTDRLQETQYF
TRBD2,TRBJ2-3,few,TRBV9,TGTGCCAGCAGCGTAGGGGCTAGCGGTTTCACAGATACGCAGTATTTT,CASSVGASGFTDTQYF
.,TRBJ1-4,.,TRBV29-1,TGCAGCGTGGACAGTAATGAAAAACTGTTTTTT,CSVDSNEKLFF
TRBD1,TRBJ2-5,few,TRBV7-2,TGTGCCAGCAGCTTAGTTGGGGGACAGGGCGACCAAGAGACCCAGTACTTC,CASSLVGGQGDQETQYF
TRBD1,TRBJ1-2,few,TRBV6-5,TGTGCCAGCAGTTACTTCAGGGGGTCCGTTAACTATGGCTACACCTTC,CASSYFRGSVNYGYTF
TRBD1,TRBJ1-1,.,TRBV29-1,TGCAGCGTTGATCAGGGGGCAAACACTGAAGCTTTCTTT,CSVDQGANTEAFF
.,TRBJ2-2,few,TRBV12-5,TGTGCTAGTGGTCTACAGGGTTCCGGGGAGCTGTTTTTT,CASGLQGSGELFF
.,TRBJ2-1,.,TRBV4-3,TGCGCCAGCAGCCAAGACGGAGGGAGACTTAACAATGAGCAGTTCTTC,CASSQDGGRLNNEQFF
.,TRBJ2-3,few,TRBV20-1,TGCAGTGCTAGAGGGCCCCGTACGCAGTATTTT,CSARGPRTQYF
.,TRBJ1-5,.,TRBV6-5,TGTGCCAGCAGTTACTCGGCAGGGGCCAATCAGCCCCAGCATTTT,CASSYSAGANQPQHF
.,TRBJ1-3,.,TRBV6-5,TGTGCCAGCAGTTACTCGAGGCGGATCTCTGGAAACACCATATATTTT,CASSYSRRISGNTIYF
.,TRBJ2-1,.,TRBV2,TGTGCCAGCAGGGACAGTCACCGAGGGGTCTCCTACAATGAGCAGTTCTTC,CASRDSHRGVSYNEQFF
TRBD2,TRBJ2-3,.,TRBV5-1,TGCGCCAGTCGACTAGCGGATAGCACAGATACGCAGTATTTT,CASRLADSTDTQYF
TRBD1,TRBJ2-5,few,TRBV29-1,TGCAGCGTCCCCCCCCGGACAGGGGGTGAGACCCAGTACTTC,CSVPPRTGGETQYF
TRBD2,TRBJ2-3,.,TRBV27,TGTGCCAGCAGTTTATACGGGGGGGGATTCACAGATACGCAGTATTTT,CASSLYGGGFTDTQYF
TRBD1,TRBJ1-2,.,TRBV7-3,TGTGCCAGCAGTCCAGGACAGGGCCGTGGCTACACCTTC,CASSPGQGRGYTF
TRBD2,TRBJ2-1,few,TRBV4-2,TGTGCCAGCAGCCAAGGGGTAGCGGGAGGCGGGGAGCAGTTCTTC,CASSQGVAGGGEQFF
TRBD2,TRBJ2-1,few,TRBV7-2,TGTGCCAGCAGCTTATATAGCGGGGCGTCCTACAATGAGCAGTTCTTC,CASSLYSGASYNEQFF
.,TRBJ2-1,.,TRBV19,TGTGCCTGCTCAAGGTGGGGCGTTTACAATGAGCAGTTCTTC,CACSRWGVYNEQFF